This T cell receptor (beta chain) is from a study of blood T cell repertoires in COVID-19. Libraries were prepared by immunoSEQ multiplex PCR; TCRdb keeps only in-frame clonotypes and omits some of them. The table lists 100,000 or so clones, roughly 76% of them singletons. The germline CDR1 and CDR2 sequences are LNHDA and SQIVND (reference sequence). This CDR3 has 16 residues. The V gene end was trimmed by 8 bases and the J gene end by 1 base; junction bases not matched to a gene: 11. Sequencing was done on a sample of peripheral blood. This TCR was recovered from a human donor in a cohort sampled during active COVID-19. V is TRBV19 and J is TRBJ1-5; 7 bases align to TRBD1. CDR3 nucleotides: TGTGCCAGTGAAGGGGGCGCGGAATTGAGCAATCAGCCCCAGCATTTT. Translation gives CASEGGAELSNQPQHF.